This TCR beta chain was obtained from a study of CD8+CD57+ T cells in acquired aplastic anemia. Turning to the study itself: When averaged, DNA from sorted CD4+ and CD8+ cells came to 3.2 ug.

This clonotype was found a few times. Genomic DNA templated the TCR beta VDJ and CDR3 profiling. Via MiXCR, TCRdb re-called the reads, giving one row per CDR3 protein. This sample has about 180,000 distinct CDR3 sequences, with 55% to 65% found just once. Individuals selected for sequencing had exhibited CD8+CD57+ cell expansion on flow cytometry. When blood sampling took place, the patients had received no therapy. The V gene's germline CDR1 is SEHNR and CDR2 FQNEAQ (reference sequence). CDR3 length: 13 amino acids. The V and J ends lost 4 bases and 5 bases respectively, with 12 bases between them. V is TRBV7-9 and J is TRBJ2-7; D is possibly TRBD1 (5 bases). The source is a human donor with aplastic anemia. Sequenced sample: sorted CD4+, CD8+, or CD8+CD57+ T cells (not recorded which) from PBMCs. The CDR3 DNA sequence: TGTGCCAGCAGCTCCCCGACAGTGGACGAGCAGTACTTC. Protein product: CASSSPTVDEQYF.